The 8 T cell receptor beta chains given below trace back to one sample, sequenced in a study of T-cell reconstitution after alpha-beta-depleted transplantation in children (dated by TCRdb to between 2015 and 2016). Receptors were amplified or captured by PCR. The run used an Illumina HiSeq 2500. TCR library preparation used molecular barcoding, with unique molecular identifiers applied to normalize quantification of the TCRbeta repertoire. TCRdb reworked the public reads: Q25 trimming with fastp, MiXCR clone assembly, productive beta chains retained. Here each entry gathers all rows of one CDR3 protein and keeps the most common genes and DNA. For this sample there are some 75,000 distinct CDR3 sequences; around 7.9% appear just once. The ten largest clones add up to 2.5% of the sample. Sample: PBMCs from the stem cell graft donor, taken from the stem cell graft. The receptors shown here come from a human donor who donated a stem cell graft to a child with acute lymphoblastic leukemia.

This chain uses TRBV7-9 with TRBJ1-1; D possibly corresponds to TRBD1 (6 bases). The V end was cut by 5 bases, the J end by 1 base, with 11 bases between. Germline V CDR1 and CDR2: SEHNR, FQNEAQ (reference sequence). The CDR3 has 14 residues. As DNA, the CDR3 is TGTGCCAGCAGCGCAGGGGCGCCGAACACTGAAGCTTTCTTT. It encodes CASSAGAPNTEAFF.

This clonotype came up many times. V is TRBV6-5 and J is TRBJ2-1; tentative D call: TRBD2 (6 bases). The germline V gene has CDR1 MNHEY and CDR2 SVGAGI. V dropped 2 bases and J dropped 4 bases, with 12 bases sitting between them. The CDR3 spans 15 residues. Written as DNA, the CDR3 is TGTGCCAGCAGTTACGGGGCGGGATCGTACAATGAGCAGTTCTTC. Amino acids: CASSYGAGSYNEQFF.

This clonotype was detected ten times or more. CDR3 sequence (DNA): TGCGGAACAGCCGGGACAGGGCGCATCGGGGAGCTGTTTTTT. This gives the protein CGTAGTGRIGELFF. The chain is built from TRBV20-1 and TRBJ2-2; 9 bases map to TRBD1. The CDR3 covers 14 residues. Looked up from germline, CDR1 is DFQATT and CDR2 is SNEGSKA (reference sequence).

DNA for the CDR3: TGCGCCAGCAGCTTGGCCGGGGGGGCCCCCACTGAAGCTTTCTTT. This sequence encodes CASSLAGGAPTEAFF. V and J are TRBV5-1 and TRBJ1-1, with D possibly matching TRBD1 (6 bases). The ends were cut back, 0 bases at V and 4 bases at J, with 13 bases in the middle. This CDR3 has 15 amino acids. Germline CDR1 is SGHRS and CDR2 is YFSETQ.

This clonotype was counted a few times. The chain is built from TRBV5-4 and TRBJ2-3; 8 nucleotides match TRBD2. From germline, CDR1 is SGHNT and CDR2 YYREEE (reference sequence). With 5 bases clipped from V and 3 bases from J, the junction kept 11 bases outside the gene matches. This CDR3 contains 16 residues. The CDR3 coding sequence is TGTGCCAGCAGTTCCGGGGGGGTCCTTTGGACAGATACGCAGTATTTT. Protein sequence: CASSSGGVLWTDTQYF.

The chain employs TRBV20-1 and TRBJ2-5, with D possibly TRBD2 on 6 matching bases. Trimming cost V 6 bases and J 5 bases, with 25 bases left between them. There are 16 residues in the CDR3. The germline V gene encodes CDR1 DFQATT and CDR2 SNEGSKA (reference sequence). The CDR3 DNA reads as TGCAGTGCCCCGGGGCTAGCGCAAGACTTAGGGGAGACCCAGTACTTC. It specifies CSAPGLAQDLGETQYF.

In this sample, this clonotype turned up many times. CDR3 in amino acids: CARSGRGNSNQPQHF. For the CDR3, the DNA is TGTGCCAGGTCTGGCAGGGGAAATAGCAATCAGCCCCAGCATTTT. The chain uses TRBV2 and TRBJ1-5; perhaps TRBD1 as D (6 bases). The V end lost 9 bases, the J end lost 0 bases, and 15 bases lay between the germline ends. Germline lookup yields CDR1 SNHLY and CDR2 FYNNEI. CDR3 size: 15 residues.

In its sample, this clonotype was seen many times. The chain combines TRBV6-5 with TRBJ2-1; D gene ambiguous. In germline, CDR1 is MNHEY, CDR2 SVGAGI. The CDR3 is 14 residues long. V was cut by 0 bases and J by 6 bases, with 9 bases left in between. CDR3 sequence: CASSYSLASNEQFF. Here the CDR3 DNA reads TGTGCCAGCAGTTACTCGCTCGCGAGCAATGAGCAGTTCTTC.